Below, 14 T cell receptor beta chains from the same sample are listed, as sequenced in a study of cytomegalovirus exposure and HLA in healthy donors. PCR used 60 Vbeta primers and 13 Jbeta primers. The method was immunoSEQ multiplex PCR; TCRdb's version includes in-frame clones alone and lacks a portion of them. The repertoire holds 200,000 or so clones, 55% to 75% seen once, with 2.5% to 3% in the top ten. Specimen: PBMCs. The source of these receptors is a man aged 40-49 years in good health and CMV-seropositive.

The V gene is TRBV27, the J gene TRBJ2-4, with TRBD2 matching over 8 bases. Germline V lookup: CDR1 MNHEY, CDR2 SMNVEV (reference sequence). V gave up 5 bases and J gave up 8 bases; unmatched junction bases: 14. CDR3 length equals 16 residues. In DNA form, the CDR3 reads TGTGCCAGCAGTCCCGACGGGGGGGGGATTGGGGACATTCAGTACTTC. It translates to CASSPDGGGIGDIQYF.

This clone was seen more than once but under ten times. The chain recombines TRBV5-1 with TRBJ2-2; 8 bases agree with TRBD2. CDR1 is SGHRS and CDR2 is YFSETQ in the germline V gene. J lost 7 bases, V lost 3 bases, and 8 bases had no gene match. This CDR3 region has 15 residues. CDR3 protein: CASSSRGGTDGELFF. The CDR3 DNA reads as TGCGCCAGCAGCTCCCGGGGGGGCACCGACGGGGAGCTGTTTTTT. Complete variable domain (other parts from reference TRBV5-1 and TRBJ2-2): KAGVTQTPRYLIKTRGQQVTLSCSPISGHRSVSWYQQTPGQGLQFLFEYFSETQRNKGNFPGRFSGRQFSNSRSEMNVSTLELGDSALYLCASSSRGGTDGELFFGEGSRLTVL.

This clone was seen once. V usage is TRBV6-1 and J usage is TRBJ1-5, with a tentative D call TRBD1 (5 bases). Per the germline V gene, CDR1 is MNHNS and CDR2 is SASEGT. CDR3 length: 15 amino acids. Trimming removed 6 bases at V and 2 bases at J, with 14 bases between. The CDR3 spells CASSPLSGGNQPQHF. Written as DNA, the CDR3 is TGTGCCAGCAGCCCTTTGTCGGGGGGCAATCAGCCCCAGCATTTT.

V is TRBV11-1 and J is TRBJ1-1, with D uncertain. The V gene's germline CDR1 is SGHAT and CDR2 FQDESV (reference sequence). The CDR3 sequence is 15 residues long. The V gene lost 4 bases and the J gene lost 0 bases, with 12 bases spanning the gap. Here the CDR3 reads CASSSLQDVNTEAFF. The CDR3 coding sequence is TGTGCCAGCAGCTCCCTTCAGGATGTGAACACTGAAGCTTTCTTT.

The rearrangement uses TRBV6-4 and TRBJ1-2; TRBD1 matches at 7 bases. This CDR3 is 13 amino acids long. Germline V gene data show CDR1 as MRHNA and CDR2 as SNTAGT. V shed 5 bases, J shed 8 bases, and the junction held 8 bases outside the gene matches. DNA of the CDR3: TGTGCCAGCAGTCCATCGACAGGGAACGGCTACACCTTC. Translated, it gives CASSPSTGNGYTF.

This rearrangement joins TRBV5-1 to TRBJ1-2; a possible D gene is TRBD1 (6 bases). In germline, CDR1 is SGHRS, CDR2 YFSETQ. V was clipped by 3 bases and J by 8 bases, with 17 bases between them. This CDR3 contains 14 residues. DNA for the CDR3: TGCGCCAGCAGCTCGGCTACAGGGAGCAGCGGCTACACCTTC. Translating it yields CASSSATGSSGYTF. The variable domain in full, completed from reference TRBV5-1 and TRBJ1-2, reads KAGVTQTPRYLIKTRGQQVTLSCSPISGHRSVSWYQQTPGQGLQFLFEYFSETQRNKGNFPGRFSGRQFSNSRSEMNVSTLELGDSALYLCASSSATGSSGYTFGSGTRLTVV.

A word on this clone: The same CDR3 is also encoded by other DNA sequences in this sample. The chain recombines TRBV6-1 with TRBJ1-5; TRBD1 agrees at 8 bases. The length of the CDR3 is 18 residues. J lost 4 bases, V lost 2 bases, and 13 bases had no gene match. From germline, CDR1 is MNHNS and CDR2 SASEGT. The CDR3 nucleotides are TGTGCCAGCAGTGAACCCCGGACAGGGATAGGGCCAAATCAGCCCCAGCATTTT. It specifies CASSEPRTGIGPNQPQHF.

The rearrangement uses TRBV27 and TRBJ2-2, with D possibly TRBD1 on 5 matching bases. The CDR3 loop spans 16 amino acids. The V end lost 1 base, the J end lost 4 bases, and 13 bases lay between the germline ends. Germline CDR1 is MNHEY and CDR2 is SMNVEV (reference sequence). CDR3 amino acids: CASSLYGRVGTGELFF. The CDR3, as DNA: TGTGCCAGCAGTTTATACGGCAGGGTTGGCACCGGGGAGCTGTTTTTT.

The V call is TRBV5-6, the J call TRBJ2-3; 10 bases agree with TRBD2. This CDR3 contains 15 residues. The V gene end was trimmed by 4 bases and the J gene end by 1 base; junction bases not matched to a gene: 3. The V gene's germline CDR1 is SGHDT and CDR2 YYEEEE. The CDR3 coding sequence is TGTGCCAGCAGCGGGCTAGCGGGGGGCACAGATACGCAGTATTTT. Its protein is CASSGLAGGTDTQYF.

The genes are TRBV29-1 and TRBJ1-1; no definite D call. Germline CDR1 is SQVTM and CDR2 is ANQGSEA. CDR3 size: 14 residues. With 6 bases removed from V and 1 base from J, the gap between germline ends came to 15 bases. CDR3 nucleotide sequence: TGCAGCGTCGAGAGGGATGAGTGGAACACTGAAGCTTTCTTT. Translating gives CSVERDEWNTEAFF.

The chain recombines TRBV4-1 with TRBJ2-5; 9 positions agree with TRBD1. The tail of the sequence fits TRBJ2-7 better, so the J call may be wrong. This CDR3 is 15 amino acids long. Germline values: CDR1 MGHRA, CDR2 YSYEKL. The CDR3: CASSTGGEEGYEQYF. DNA of the CDR3: TGCGCCAGCAGCACAGGGGGCGAAGAAGGCTACGAGCAGTACTTC.

J is TRBJ2-3 and V is TRBV7-2; D ambiguous. Germline values: CDR1 SGHTA, CDR2 FQGNSA. V lost 1 base and J 0 bases, leaving 5 bases between the germline ends. The CDR3 covers 14 residues. The CDR3 sequence: CASSLVFSTDTQYF. In DNA, the CDR3 is TGTGCCAGCAGCTTAGTCTTCAGCACAGATACGCAGTATTTT. Full variable domain (rest looked up from reference TRBV7-2 and TRBJ2-3): GAGVSQSPSNKVTEKGKDVELRCDPISGHTALYWYRQSLGQGLEFLIYFQGNSAPDKSGLPSDRFSAERTGGSVSTLTIQRTQQEDSAVYLCASSLVFSTDTQYFGPGTRLTVL.

The chain recombines TRBV19 with TRBJ1-1; 11 nucleotides line up with TRBD1. Per germline, CDR1 LNHDA and CDR2 SQIVND (reference sequence). With V trimmed by 5 bases and J by 8 bases, 4 bases remained unmatched. This CDR3 has 13 amino acids. The CDR3 region has the DNA TGTGCCAGTAGTTCAGGGACAGGGGGGGAAGCTTTCTTT. This encodes CASSSGTGGEAFF.

The sample holds one count of this clone. The chain recombines TRBV6-1 with TRBJ2-1; TRBD1 matches 8 bases. Per the germline V gene, CDR1 is MNHNS and CDR2 is SASEGT. This CDR3 is built from 15 residues. Trimming took 3 bases from V and 12 from J; bases not matched to a gene: 13. Here the CDR3 reads CASSDRAGGTGRQFF. Written as DNA, the CDR3 is TGTGCCAGCAGTGATCGGGCAGGGGGCACTGGTAGGCAGTTCTTC.